This T cell receptor (beta chain) derives from a study of blood T cell repertoires in COVID-19. Study-level information: Whether acute or convalescent, the COVID-19 samples came from the United States, Italy and Spain. The analysed material was cDNA or gDNA that came from T cells, B-cell-depleted T cells, or PBMCs.

TCRdb's table, derived via immunoSEQ multiplex PCR, lists solely in-frame clones and lacks some. The sample shows about 300,000 clones, approximately 84% of them seen only once. Residents of about two dozen US areas, aged about 18 to 95 years, made up the participants. Trimming removed 2 bases from V and 5 bases from J, with 13 bases in between. Germline values: CDR1 SGHRS, CDR2 YFSETQ. The CDR3 runs to 14 residues. The gene calls are TRBV5-1 and TRBJ2-5; D possibly corresponds to TRBD2 (5 bases). This TCR was sampled from a young woman who had recovered from COVID-19. The sample consisted of PBMCs or T cells enriched from blood (not recorded which). For the CDR3, the DNA is TGCGCCAGCAGCTTCCGGGATCCGTCGGAGACCCAGTACTTC. This translates into CASSFRDPSETQYF.